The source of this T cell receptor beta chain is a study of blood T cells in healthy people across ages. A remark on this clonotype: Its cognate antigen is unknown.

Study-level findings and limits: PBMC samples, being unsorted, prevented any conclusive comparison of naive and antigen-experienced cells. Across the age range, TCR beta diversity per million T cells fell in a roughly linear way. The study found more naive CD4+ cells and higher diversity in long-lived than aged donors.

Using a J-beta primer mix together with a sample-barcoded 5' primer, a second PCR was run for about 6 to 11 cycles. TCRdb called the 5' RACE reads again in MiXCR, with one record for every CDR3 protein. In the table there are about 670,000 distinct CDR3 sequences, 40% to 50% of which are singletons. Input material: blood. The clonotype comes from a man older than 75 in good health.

The CDR3 loop is CASSQVRDQQYF. Written as DNA, the CDR3 is TGTGCCAGCAGCCAAGTGAGGGATCAGCAGTACTTC. The chain carries TRBV3-1 and TRBJ2-7, with D perhaps matching TRBD2 (5 bases). Trimming left V 1 base short and J 8 bases short, with 9 bases between. The CDR3 is made up of 12 amino acids. The germline V gene encodes CDR1 LGHDT and CDR2 YNNKEL (reference sequence).